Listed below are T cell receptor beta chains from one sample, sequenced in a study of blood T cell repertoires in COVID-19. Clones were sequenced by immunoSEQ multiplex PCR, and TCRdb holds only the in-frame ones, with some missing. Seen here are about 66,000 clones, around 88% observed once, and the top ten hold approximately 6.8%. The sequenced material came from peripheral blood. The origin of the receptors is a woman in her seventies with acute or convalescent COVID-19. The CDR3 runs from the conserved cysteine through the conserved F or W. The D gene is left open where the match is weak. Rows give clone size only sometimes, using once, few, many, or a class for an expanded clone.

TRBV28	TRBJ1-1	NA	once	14	TGTGCCAGTCACCTACGGGGTGATGTCACTGAAGCTTTCTTT	CASHLRGDVTEAFF
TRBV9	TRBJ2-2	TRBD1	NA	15	TGTGCCAGCAGCGTAGGACAGGGTAGGACCGGGGAGCTGTTTTTT	CASSVGQGRTGELFF
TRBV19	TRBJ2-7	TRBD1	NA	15	TGTGCCAGTAGTATAGGGACAGGGAAGTTGAACGAGCAGTACTTC	CASSIGTGKLNEQYF
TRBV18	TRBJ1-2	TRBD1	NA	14	TGTGCCAGCTCACCAGGGCAGGGGGCTTATGGCTACACCTTC	CASSPGQGAYGYTF
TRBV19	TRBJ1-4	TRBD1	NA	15	TGTGCCAGTAAGAATTCAAGACAGGGGGATGAAAAACTGTTTTTT	CASKNSRQGDEKLFF
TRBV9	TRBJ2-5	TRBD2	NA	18	TGTGCCAGCAGCCCGGCTAGCGGGGGGGCCGGGCTTCGGGAGACCCAGTACTTC	CASSPASGGAGLRETQYF
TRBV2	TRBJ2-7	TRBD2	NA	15	TGTGCCAGCAGTGGCAGCGGGGGGTTTTCCTACGAGCAGTACTTC	CASSGSGGFSYEQYF
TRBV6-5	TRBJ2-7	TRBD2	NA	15	TGTGCCAGCAGTCGACTAGCGGATAGCTCCTACGAGCAGTACTTC	CASSRLADSSYEQYF
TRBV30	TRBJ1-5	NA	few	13	TGTGCCTGGAGTGGGGGCCAGGGTCAGCCCCAGCATTTT	CAWSGGQGQPQHF
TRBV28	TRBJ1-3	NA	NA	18	TGTGCCAGCAGCCCCGGGTTTGGTGGCGGGACCTCTGGAAACACCATATATTTT	CASSPGFGGGTSGNTIYF
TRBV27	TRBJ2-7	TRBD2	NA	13	TGTGCCAGCACTCCCCGGGGGGTTAGGGCGCAGTACTTC	CASTPRGVRAQYF
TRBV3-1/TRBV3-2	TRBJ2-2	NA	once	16	TGTGCCAGCAGCCAAATTCTGCCGTCCAGCACCGGGGAGCTGTTTTTT	CASSQILPSSTGELFF
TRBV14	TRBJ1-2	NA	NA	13	TGTGCCAGCAGCGCGGGCCCAACCTATGGCTACACCTTC	CASSAGPTYGYTF
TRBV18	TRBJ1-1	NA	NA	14	TGTGCCAGCCTAGCCCAGGGGCGGGACACTGAAGCTTTCTTT	CASLAQGRDTEAFF
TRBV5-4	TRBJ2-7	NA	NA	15	TGTGCCAGCAGCTTGGTGCCGGGAGACTCCTACGAGCAGTACTTC	CASSLVPGDSYEQYF
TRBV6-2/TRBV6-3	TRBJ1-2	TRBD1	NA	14	TGTGCCAGCAGTAACAGGGGGCGCCCCGGTGGCTACACCTTC	CASSNRGRPGGYTF
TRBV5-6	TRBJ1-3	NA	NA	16	TGTGCCAGCAGCTTGGTAGCGGGGGGCTCTGGAAACACCATATATTTT	CASSLVAGGSGNTIYF
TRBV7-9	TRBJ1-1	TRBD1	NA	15	TGTGCCAGCAGATCCCGACAGGGGATGAACACTGAAGCTTTCTTT	CASRSRQGMNTEAFF
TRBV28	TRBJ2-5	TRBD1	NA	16	TGTGCCAGCAGTTTAACCGGGACAGGGAAGGAAGAGACCCAGTACTTC	CASSLTGTGKEETQYF
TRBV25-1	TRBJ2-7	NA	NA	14	TGTGCCAGCAGTGGCAGGGGTTCCTTCTACGAGCAGTACTTC	CASSGRGSFYEQYF
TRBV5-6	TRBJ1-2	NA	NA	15	TGTGCCAGCAGCTATTTAGCGGGGGGAAACTATGGCTACACCTTC	CASSYLAGGNYGYTF
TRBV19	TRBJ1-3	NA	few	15	TGTGCCAGTAGCCCCAGACTGCTGTTTGGAAACACCATATATTTT	CASSPRLLFGNTIYF
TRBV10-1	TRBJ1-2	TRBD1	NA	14	TGCGCCAGCATCTTCCGGGACAGAGACTATGGCTACACCTTC	CASIFRDRDYGYTF
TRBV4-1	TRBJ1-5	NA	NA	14	TGCGCCAGCAGCGGCCGGACAGTCAATCAGCCCCAGCATTTT	CASSGRTVNQPQHF
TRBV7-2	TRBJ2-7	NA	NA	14	TGTGCCAGCAGCTTAGGTCCAGGTCCTACGATGCAGTACTTC	CASSLGPGPTMQYF
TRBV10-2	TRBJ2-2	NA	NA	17	TGCGCCAGCAGTGAGACCCGACGGAGCCAGGGCACCGGGGAGCTGTTTTTT	CASSETRRSQGTGELFF
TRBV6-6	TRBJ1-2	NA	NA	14	TGTGCCAGCAGTTACGAACAATATGACTATGGCTACACCTTC	CASSYEQYDYGYTF
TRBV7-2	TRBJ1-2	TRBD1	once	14	TGTGCCAGCAGCTTAGGTCCTACAGGGGATGGCTACACCTTC	CASSLGPTGDGYTF
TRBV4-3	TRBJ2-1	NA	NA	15	TGCGCCAGCAGCCTCGGGAGGACAGGGTACAATGAGCAGTTCTTC	CASSLGRTGYNEQFF
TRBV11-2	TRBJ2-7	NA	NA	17	TGTGCCAGCAGCTTAGCCCTCAATCCTATGAGCTCCTACGAGCAGTACTTC	CASSLALNPMSSYEQYF
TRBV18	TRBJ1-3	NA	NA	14	TGTGCCAGCTCACCGGAGAAGGGGAGAAACACCATATATTTT	CASSPEKGRNTIYF
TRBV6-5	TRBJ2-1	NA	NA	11	TGTGCCAGCAGCCGGGGGAATGAGCAGTTCTTC	CASSRGNEQFF
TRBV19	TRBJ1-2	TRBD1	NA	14	TGTGCCAGTTTTGGACAGGACATCACTTATGGCTACACCTTC	CASFGQDITYGYTF
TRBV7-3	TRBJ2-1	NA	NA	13	TGTGCCAGCAGCTTAGAGGATCTCAATGAGCAGTTCTTC	CASSLEDLNEQFF
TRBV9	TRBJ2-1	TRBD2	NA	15	TGTGCCAGCAGCGTATCAGGCGGGAGAGCGAATGAGCAGTTCTTC	CASSVSGGRANEQFF
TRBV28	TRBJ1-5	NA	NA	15	TGTGCCAGCAGTCTAGACCGTGATGGGAATCAGCCCCAGCATTTT	CASSLDRDGNQPQHF
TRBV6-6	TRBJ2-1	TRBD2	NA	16	TGTGCCAGCAGTTACTTAAGCGGGAGGGCGGGTAATGAGCAGTTCTTC	CASSYLSGRAGNEQFF
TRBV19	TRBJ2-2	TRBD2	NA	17	TGTGCCAGTAGTATTGCCCTAGCGGGAGTGGGAACCGGGGAGCTGTTTTTT	CASSIALAGVGTGELFF
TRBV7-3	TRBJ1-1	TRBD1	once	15	TGTGCCAGCAGCTTACTAGGACAGGGCAATACTGAAGCTTTCTTT	CASSLLGQGNTEAFF
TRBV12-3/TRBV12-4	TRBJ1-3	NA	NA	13	TGTGCCAGCACGGAGTTATCTGGAAACACCATATATTTT	CASTELSGNTIYF
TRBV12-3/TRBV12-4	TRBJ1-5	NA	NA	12	TGTGCCAGCAGTTGGGCTAATCAGCCCCAGCATTTT	CASSWANQPQHF
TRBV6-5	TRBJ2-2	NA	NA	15	TGTGCCAGCAGTTACGGGTACCAGGGGACCGGGGAGCTGTTTTTT	CASSYGYQGTGELFF
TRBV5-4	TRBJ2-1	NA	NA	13	TGTGCCAGCAGCCGCGTAACGGAGAATGAGCAGTTCTTC	CASSRVTENEQFF
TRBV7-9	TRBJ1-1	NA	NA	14	TGTGCCAGCAGCTCCTCATATTCATCCAGTGAAGCTTTCTTT	CASSSSYSSSEAFF
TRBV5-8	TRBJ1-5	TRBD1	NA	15	TGTGCCAGCAGCTTAGGTCAGGGGGACAATCAGCCCCAGCATTTT	CASSLGQGDNQPQHF
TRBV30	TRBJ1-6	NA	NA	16	TGTGCCTGGAGTGACTTCGGGACTCTAGACAATTCACCCCTCCACTTT	CAWSDFGTLDNSPLHF
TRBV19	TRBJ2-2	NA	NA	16	TGTGCCAGTAGTAGGACTCTTTCGGCGGACACCGGGGAGCTGTTTTTT	CASSRTLSADTGELFF
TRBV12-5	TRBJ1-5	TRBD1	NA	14	TGTGCTAGCGTCCAGGGGGCCGGCAATCAGCCCCAGCATTTT	CASVQGAGNQPQHF
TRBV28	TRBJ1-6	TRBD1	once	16	TGTGCCAGCAGTGGACAGGGGTGGACCTATAATTCACCCCTCCACTTT	CASSGQGWTYNSPLHF
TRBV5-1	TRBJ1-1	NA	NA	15	TGCGCCAGCAGCTTGGGCGGACTACTGAACACTGAAGCTTTCTTT	CASSLGGLLNTEAFF
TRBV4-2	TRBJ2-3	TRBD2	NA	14	TGTGCCAGCGGCAGCGGGGGTAACACAGATACGCAGTATTTT	CASGSGGNTDTQYF
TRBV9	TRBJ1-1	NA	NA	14	TGTGCCAGCAGCGTATCTCATGGGGCCGCTGAAGCTTTCTTT	CASSVSHGAAEAFF
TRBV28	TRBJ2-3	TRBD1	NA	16	TGTGCCAGCAGTTTAATTGGACAGGGGGCCACAGATACGCAGTATTTT	CASSLIGQGATDTQYF
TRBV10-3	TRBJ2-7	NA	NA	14	TGTGCCATCAGTCCCCCCAAGGGTGGGGGCGGGCAGTACTTC	CAISPPKGGGGQYF
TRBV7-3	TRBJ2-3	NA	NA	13	TGTGCCAGCAGCTCCGAACTCGCAGATACGCAGTATTTT	CASSSELADTQYF
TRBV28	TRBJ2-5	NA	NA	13	TGTGCCAGCAGTTTATATGGGAGGGAGACCCAGTACTTC	CASSLYGRETQYF
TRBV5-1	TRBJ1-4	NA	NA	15	TGCGCCAGCAGCTTGGCTGCCACGGGTAATGAAAAACTGTTTTTT	CASSLAATGNEKLFF